Listed here are 15 T cell receptor beta chains from one sample, sequenced in a study of T-cell memory formation after mild COVID-19. One entry per CDR3 protein results from TCRdb running MiXCR on the 5' RACE reads. The sample carries some 250,000 distinct CDR3 sequences, more than 15% recorded once. Sequenced: PBMCs or a T cell subset sorted from them (not recorded which). These receptors all stem from a man in his late teens or twenties who had mild COVID-19 (a few samples of this study predate the infection). Cell type and time point are not known.

In DNA form, the CDR3 reads TGTGCCATCAGTCCGACCGGGACAGCCGGAAACACCATATATTTT. Encoded protein: CAISPTGTAGNTIYF. The rearrangement uses TRBV10-3 and TRBJ1-3; 7 bases align to TRBD1. The CDR3 sequence is 15 residues long. CDR1 ENHRY and CDR2 SYGVKD come from the germline V gene. V shed 5 bases and J 4 bases; nucleotides not matched to a gene: 8.

The chain links TRBV29-1 to TRBJ2-3; the match to TRBD2 covers 8 bases. CDR1 is SQVTM, CDR2 ANQGSEA, per germline. With 6 bases clipped from V and 4 bases from J, the junction kept 9 bases outside the gene matches. This CDR3 has 14 residues. CDR3 bases: TGCAGCGTCCGGGGGGGGTTCCGTCCAGATACGCAGTATTTT. Translation: CSVRGGFRPDTQYF.

The V call is TRBV6-1, the J call TRBJ1-1, with D uncertain. The CDR3 runs 16 residues. Germline CDR1 is MNHNS and CDR2 is SASEGT. Trimming removed 3 bases from V and 0 bases from J, with 14 bases in between. The CDR3 is CASSDGGRYMNTEAFF. The DNA for the CDR3 is TGTGCCAGCAGTGATGGAGGCAGATACATGAACACTGAAGCTTTCTTT.

The chain uses TRBV7-8 and TRBJ1-2; D may be TRBD1 (5 bases). CDR1 is SGHVS, CDR2 FQNEAQ, per germline. The length of the CDR3 is 14 residues. V was trimmed by 2 bases and J by 5 bases, leaving 12 bases between them. The CDR3 sequence is CASSLTGVAYGYTF. DNA for the CDR3: TGTGCCAGCAGCTTAACGGGGGTAGCTTATGGCTACACCTTC.

Turning to this clonotype: The junction differs from germline at one of its ends, possibly a read error. The chain employs TRBV7-7 and TRBJ2-1; 8 bases agree with TRBD2. The CDR3 has 13 residues. Germline lookup yields CDR1 SSHAT and CDR2 FNYEAQ (reference sequence). The CDR3 region is CASSGGLLNEQFF. CDR3 sequence (DNA): TGTGCTAGCAGCGGGGGACTTCTCAATGAGCAGTTCTTC. The full variable domain, with the rest looked up from reference TRBV7-7 and TRBJ2-1, is GAGVSQSPRYKVTKRGQDVTLRCDPISSHATLYWYQQALGQGPEFLTYFNYEAQPDKSGLPSDRFSAERPEGSISTLTIQRTEQRDSAMYRCASSGGLLNEQFFGPGTRLTVL.

The chain uses TRBV20-1 and TRBJ1-2; D is perhaps TRBD1 (5 bases). CDR1 is DFQATT, CDR2 SNEGSKA, per germline (reference sequence). This CDR3 region has 13 residues. The germline V and J ends were trimmed by 1 base and 10 bases, with 16 bases remaining between them. The CDR3 nucleotides read TGCAGTGCTAGAGGGGGGGTCCGCTACGACTACACCTTC. Its translation is CSARGGVRYDYTF.

This rearrangement joins TRBV20-1 to TRBJ1-2; D is unclear. Germline CDR1 reads DFQATT; CDR2 reads SNEGSKA (reference sequence). There are 13 residues in the CDR3. V lost 3 bases and J 3 bases, leaving 11 bases between the germline ends. In DNA form, the CDR3 reads TGCAGTGCTAGTAGGGCGCTGGACTATGGCTACACCTTC. Protein product: CSASRALDYGYTF.

This clonotype was counted between two and nine times. The chain links TRBV5-1 to TRBJ1-2, with D unclear. This CDR3 comprises 13 residues. V was trimmed by 0 bases and J by 8 bases, leaving 11 bases between them. CDR1 and CDR2 from the germline V gene are SGHRS and YFSETQ. CDR3 in amino acids: CASSLGSSGGYTF. In DNA form, the CDR3 reads TGCGCCAGCAGCTTGGGTAGCAGTGGGGGCTACACCTTC.

This clonotype showed up just once. The rearrangement uses TRBV24-1 and TRBJ2-3, with D maybe TRBD1 (7 bases). The CDR3 runs to 16 residues. V lost 4 bases and J 5 bases, leaving 18 bases between the germline ends. Looked up from germline, CDR1 is KGHDR and CDR2 is SFDVKD. CDR3 coding DNA: TGTGCCACCAGTGAGGCGGGACTGCCAGGGGGAGATACGCAGTATTTT. Its protein product is CATSEAGLPGGDTQYF.

This clonotype was recorded at least ten times. J is TRBJ2-1 and V is TRBV5-1; 7 bases agree with TRBD2. Germline values: CDR1 SGHRS, CDR2 YFSETQ. V shed 1 base, J shed 9 bases, and the junction held 10 bases outside the gene matches. The CDR3 extends over 15 amino acids. The CDR3 region is CASSLYQRGLGEQFF. CDR3 DNA sequence: TGCGCCAGCAGCTTGTACCAGCGGGGTCTCGGTGAGCAGTTCTTC.

This clonotype has at least ten counts. The rearrangement uses TRBV20-1 and TRBJ1-6, with 7 bases fitting TRBD1. This CDR3 spans 16 amino acids. V gave up 0 bases and J gave up 7 bases; unmatched junction bases: 9. Germline-derived CDR1 and CDR2 are DFQATT and SNEGSKA (reference sequence). The chain's CDR3 is CSARDGRQGSNSPLHF. CDR3 nucleotide sequence: TGCAGTGCTAGAGACGGAAGACAGGGATCAAATTCACCCCTCCACTTT.

The V and J genes are TRBV6-1 and TRBJ2-7, with D maybe TRBD1 (5 bases). Germline assignment: CDR1 MNHNS and CDR2 SASEGT. This CDR3 has 15 amino acids. V was trimmed by 1 base and J by 4 bases, leaving 14 bases between them. CDR3 residues: CASSEGVQEFYEQYF. The CDR3 DNA follows: TGTGCCAGCAGTGAAGGAGTACAGGAATTTTACGAGCAGTACTTC.

J is TRBJ1-3 and V is TRBV7-2, with a weak D call TRBD1 (5 bases). V gave up 3 bases and J gave up 4 bases, with 19 bases separating them. Germline V gives CDR1 SGHTA, CDR2 FQGNSA. The CDR3 runs 17 residues. The CDR3 is CASSFFPRQGAGNTIYF. CDR3 in DNA: TGTGCCAGCAGCTTCTTCCCCCGGCAGGGAGCCGGAAACACCATATATTTT. The full variable domain, completed using reference TRBV7-2 and TRBJ1-3, is GAGVSQSPSNKVTEKGKDVELRCDPISGHTALYWYRQSLGQGLEFLIYFQGNSAPDKSGLPSDRFSAERTGGSVSTLTIQRTQQEDSAVYLCASSFFPRQGAGNTIYFGEGSWLTVV.

The chain links TRBV12-3 or TRBV12-4 to TRBJ1-2; the D gene is possibly TRBD1 (5 bases). This CDR3 contains 14 residues. Trimming cost V 7 bases and J 8 bases, with 20 bases left between them. CDR3 DNA: TGTGCCAGCACCTTACGCGGGGGGTTGAACGGCTACACCTTC. Translated, it gives CASTLRGGLNGYTF.

This clonotype was detected a few times. This chain joins TRBV7-9 and TRBJ2-5; 7 bases agree with TRBD1. The trim removed 5 bases at V and 3 bases at J, leaving 9 bases unmatched. There are 15 residues in the CDR3. Per the germline V gene, CDR1 is SEHNR and CDR2 is FQNEAQ (reference sequence). The CDR3 nucleotides are TGTGCCAGCAGCGTGGGGAAACAGGGGAAAGAGACCCAGTACTTC. Protein: CASSVGKQGKETQYF.